These 10 T cell receptor beta chains were all obtained from the same sample, sequenced in a study of T-cell reconstitution after alpha-beta-depleted transplantation in children. Preparing the TCRbeta library involved the use of unique molecular identifiers. One entry per CDR3 protein, called by TCRdb with MiXCR from the PCR reads. Of about 980,000 distinct CDR3 sequences listed, about 26% are singletons. The sample consisted of PBMCs, mostly from graft donor cells, taken 360 days after TCRalphabeta/CD19-depleted stem cell transplant. The source is a boy under two years old who had a stem cell transplant for SCID, so the T cells may come from the graft donor.

This clonotype was detected many times. V usage is TRBV11-2 and J usage is TRBJ2-1; no clear D. Germline CDR1 reads SGHAT; CDR2 reads FQNNGV. The germline V and J ends were trimmed by 3 bases and 5 bases, with 23 bases remaining between them. The CDR3 runs to 18 residues. CDR3 sequence reads: CASSFGPIGRKQDNEQFF. DNA of the CDR3: TGTGCCAGCAGCTTTGGTCCCATCGGACGTAAGCAAGACAATGAGCAGTTCTTC.

The CDR3 region has the DNA TGTGCCAGCAGTGTCGGGACTAGAAAGACCCAGTACTTC. Translating it yields CASSVGTRKTQYF. The chain recombines TRBV6-1 with TRBJ2-5; 8 nucleotides match TRBD2. Germline V gene lookup returns CDR1 MNHNS and CDR2 SASEGT. The CDR3 covers 13 residues. V lost 4 bases to trimming and J lost 6 bases; unmatched junction nucleotides: 4.

V gene TRBV20-1 combines with J gene TRBJ2-7, with D tentatively TRBD2 (7 bases). Germline CDR1 and CDR2: DFQATT and SNEGSKA (reference sequence). The CDR3 is made up of 14 amino acids. V was pared by 1 base and J by 5 bases, with 15 bases between. CDR3 in DNA: TGCAGTGCTAGAGCGGGGGGCAGATTAAACGAGCAGTACTTC. It specifies CSARAGGRLNEQYF.

Comment on this clonotype: It is likely a read error, because the conserved phenylalanine at the end of the CDR3 is missing. V and J are TRBV12-3 or TRBV12-4 and TRBJ2-3, with TRBD1 matching 7 bases. J lost 2 bases, V lost 6 bases, and 8 bases had no gene match. The CDR3 loop spans 15 amino acids. The CDR3 DNA is TGTGCCAGCAGGAAGGGGACAGTTAACACAGATACGCAGTATGTT. Translation gives CASRKGTVNTDTQYV.

This clonotype is a singleton in its sample. CDR3 DNA: TGTGCCAGCAGCTTAGGGGGTGGTCTAAACACCTACAATGAGCAGTTCTTC. Translating it yields CASSLGGGLNTYNEQFF. V and J are TRBV7-9 and TRBJ2-1; D unresolved. This CDR3 contains 17 residues. V shed 1 base and J shed 2 bases, with 15 bases lying between them. CDR1 and CDR2 from the germline V gene are SEHNR and FQNEAQ (reference sequence).

There are a few counts of this clonotype. The genes are TRBV6-5 and TRBJ2-2; 13 bases agree with TRBD2. V lost 4 bases and J lost 6; bases outside the gene matches: 5. CDR1 is MNHEY, CDR2 SVGAGI, per germline. The CDR3 spans 16 residues. CDR3: CASSLTSGGLSGELFF. The CDR3 DNA is TGTGCCAGCAGTTTGACTAGCGGGGGGTTGTCCGGGGAGCTGTTTTTT.

Only a few counts were recorded for this clonotype. This rearrangement joins TRBV3-1 to TRBJ2-7; no clear D gene. Deletions cut 4 bases from V and 1 base from J, with 14 bases between. The CDR3 consists of 15 residues. Germline V gene lookup returns CDR1 LGHDT and CDR2 YNNKEL (reference sequence). The CDR3 is CASSPGPGLSYEQYF. The DNA of the CDR3 is TGTGCCAGCAGCCCCGGCCCGGGTCTTTCCTACGAGCAGTACTTC.

This clonotype was counted only a few times. CDR3 sequence: CSHRLGTDTQYF. The CDR3 nucleotides read TGCAGCCATAGGCTCGGCACAGATACGCAGTATTTT. The chain joins TRBV29-1 to TRBJ2-3; D gene ambiguous. This CDR3 spans 12 amino acids. CDR1 SQVTM and CDR2 ANQGSEA come from the germline V gene. Between the trimmed V and J ends, which lost 8 bases and 1 base, there was a span of 10 bases.

The table lists this clonotype with a few counts. The rearrangement uses TRBV29-1 and TRBJ2-7; D could derive from TRBD1 or TRBD2 (6 bases each). The V end was cut by 7 bases, the J end by 4 bases, with 14 bases between. The CDR3 is made up of 12 amino acids. Germline assignment: CDR1 SQVTM and CDR2 ANQGSEA. The CDR3 DNA reads as TGCAGCGGGCGGGACACCAGTTACGAGCAGTACTTC. Amino acids: CSGRDTSYEQYF.

This clonotype was counted a single time. Lacking the conserved final phenylalanine or tryptophan, this CDR3 likely reflects a read error. The V call is TRBV20-1, the J call TRBJ2-5; 7 bases align to TRBD1. The germline CDR1 and CDR2 sequences are DFQATT and SNEGSKA (reference sequence). V gave up 4 bases and J gave up 4 bases; unmatched junction bases: 6. This CDR3 has 13 amino acids. The CDR3 nucleotides are TGCAGTGCTATCGCCGGGACAGCAGAGACCCAGTACGTC. Residues: CSAIAGTAETQYV.